Following are 13 T cell receptor beta chains from one sample sequenced in a study of blood T cell repertoires in COVID-19. Produced via immunoSEQ multiplex PCR; TCRdb's table is partial and in-frame only. The table lists 300,000 to 400,000 clones, 88% of them singletons, with around 6.6% in the top ten. Specimen: peripheral blood. The receptors come from a woman aged 70 to 79 with COVID-19, enrolled during active disease.

The chain links TRBV30 to TRBJ2-1, with 7 bases identical to TRBD1. Germline CDR1 reads GTSNPN; CDR2 reads SVGIG (reference sequence). The CDR3 sequence is 16 residues long. V trimming: 1 base; J trimming: 6 bases; junction bases outside the gene matches: 12. The CDR3 DNA follows: TGTGCCTGGAGTGGACTAAAGGACAGGCCGACCAATGAGCAGTTCTTC. Translation: CAWSGLKDRPTNEQFF.

The rearrangement uses TRBV5-4 and TRBJ1-2; D is undetermined. The germline CDR1 and CDR2 sequences are SGHNT and YYREEE (reference sequence). Deletions cut 5 bases from V and 4 bases from J, with 9 bases between. The CDR3 is made up of 12 amino acids. CDR3 protein: CASRAAGYGYTF. The CDR3 bases are TGTGCCAGCAGAGCGGCAGGCTATGGCTACACCTTC.

This rearrangement joins TRBV9 to TRBJ2-2, with no clear D. Germline CDR1 is SGDLS and CDR2 is YYNGEE. Trimming took 3 bases from V and 3 from J, leaving 12 bases between them. This CDR3 is built from 15 residues. DNA of the CDR3: TGTGCCAGCAGCGGGCTAGTCACGGACACCGGGGAGCTGTTTTTT. It encodes CASSGLVTDTGELFF.

The rearrangement links TRBV11-1 to TRBJ1-1, with D maybe TRBD1 (5 bases). From germline, CDR1 is SGHAT and CDR2 FQDESV (reference sequence). V was trimmed by 1 base and J by 4 bases, leaving 7 bases between them. The CDR3 sequence is 13 residues long. CDR3 region: CASSLGGATEAFF. The CDR3 DNA reads as TGTGCCAGCAGCTTAGGCGGGGCCACTGAAGCTTTCTTT.

The CDR3 region has the DNA TGTGCCAGCAGTAGAGGTGCTAACTATGGCTACACCTTC. Its translation is CASSRGANYGYTF. The gene calls are TRBV6-4 and TRBJ1-2; D is unresolved. CDR1 is MRHNA and CDR2 is SNTAGT in the germline V gene. This CDR3 comprises 13 residues. Trimming took 5 bases from V and 0 from J, leaving 7 bases between them.

The J gene is TRBJ1-5, the V gene TRBV21-1; the D call of TRBD1 is as the table states it, not checked on the DNA. TRBV21-1 is an annotated pseudogene. CDR3 length: 15 amino acids. CDR3 sequence: CASSLRGISNQPQHF. Here the CDR3 DNA reads TGTGCCAGCAGCCTCAGGGGCATTAGCAATCAGCCCCAGCATTTT.

In this sample, this clone turned up once. The J gene is TRBJ2-1, the V gene TRBV27; 8 bases line up with TRBD2. This CDR3 has 17 amino acids. Germline CDR1 and CDR2: MNHEY and SMNVEV (reference sequence). J was trimmed by 7 bases and V by 3 bases; bases with no gene match: 14. This CDR3 reads CASSFILASGGINEQFF. The DNA for the CDR3 is TGTGCCAGCAGTTTCATACTTGCCAGCGGGGGTATTAATGAGCAGTTCTTC.

V is TRBV20-1 and J is TRBJ2-7; D ambiguous. Trimming took 6 bases from V and 5 from J, leaving 11 bases between them. The CDR3 is 11 residues long. Germline lookup yields CDR1 DFQATT and CDR2 SNEGSKA (reference sequence). As DNA, the CDR3 is TGCAGTGCCTCCAATCGCGACGAGCAGTACTTC. It yields the protein CSASNRDEQYF.

The chain has TRBV6-2 or TRBV6-3 and TRBJ2-7, with a tentative D call TRBD1 (5 bases). CDR3 length: 15 amino acids. From germline, CDR1 is MNHEY and CDR2 SVGEGT. V was cut by 2 bases and J by 5 bases, with 16 bases left in between. CDR3 bases: TGTGCCAGCAGTTACGTTCTCCAGGGCAACGACGAGCAGTACTTC. It yields the protein CASSYVLQGNDEQYF.

The chain is built from TRBV19 and TRBJ2-2; D is possibly TRBD1 (8 bases). Trimming cost V 4 bases and J 8 bases, with 17 bases left between them. The CDR3 totals 15 residues. Germline assignment: CDR1 LNHDA and CDR2 SQIVND (reference sequence). The CDR3 loop reads CASSKRDRIGGELFF. The CDR3 DNA follows: TGTGCCAGTAGTAAGCGGGACAGGATCGGTGGGGAGCTGTTTTTT. Full variable domain (missing parts from reference TRBV19 and TRBJ2-2): DGGITQSPKYLFRKEGQNVTLSCEQNLNHDAMYWYRQDPGQGLRLIYYSQIVNDFQKGDIAEGYSVSREKKESFPLTVTSAQKNPTAFYLCASSKRDRIGGELFFGEGSRLTVL.

This chain connects TRBV6-5 to TRBJ1-1, with D possibly matching TRBD1 (5 bases). CDR1 is MNHEY and CDR2 is SVGAGI in the germline V gene. CDR3 length: 13 amino acids. The V and J ends lost 0 bases and 6 bases respectively, with 8 bases between them. The CDR3 reads CASSYSPGAEAFF. DNA of the CDR3: TGTGCCAGCAGTTACTCTCCGGGGGCTGAAGCTTTCTTT.

A few counts support this clone. The gene calls are TRBV13 and TRBJ2-3; 14 bases are shared with TRBD2. Germline V gene data show CDR1 as PRHDT and CDR2 as FYEKMQ (reference sequence). CDR3 length equals 17 residues. V was clipped by 7 bases and J by 0 bases; unmatched bases: 6. This CDR3 is CASTGTSGGASTDTQYF. The CDR3 DNA reads TGTGCCAGCACCGGGACTAGCGGGGGAGCTAGCACAGATACGCAGTATTTT.

This chain uses TRBV6-2 or TRBV6-3 with TRBJ1-2, with 9 bases lining up with TRBD1. Germline CDR1 is MNHEY and CDR2 is SVGEGT. The V and J ends lost 4 bases and 4 bases, in that order; junction bases with no gene match: 7. The CDR3 runs 15 residues. The CDR3 bases are TGTGCCAGCAGTTCGGACAGGGGCTTAGGCTATGGCTACACCTTC. Its translation is CASSSDRGLGYGYTF.